The source of this T cell receptor beta chain is a study of memory CD8 T cells in hepatitis C reinfection. Study-level information: Chronic HCV followed reinfection in two donors who cleared primary infection. Pre-reinfection samples were taken 55 to 20 weeks before detection.

Libraries were prepared by immunoSEQ multiplex PCR; TCRdb keeps only in-frame clonotypes and omits some of them. The top ten hold 1% of the sample, which has 50,000 or so clones, around nine tenths seen once. Looked up from germline, CDR1 is SQVTM and CDR2 is ANQGSEA. The CDR3 spans 13 residues. The time point: pre-reinfection, 55 to 20 weeks before reinfection detection. TCR sequencing was done directly ex vivo on sorted cells, without expansion in vitro. Donors came from people who inject drugs enrolled in HEPCO, Canada. What was sequenced was naive CD8+ T cells sorted from blood. The chain has TRBV29-1 and TRBJ2-5; TRBD1 agrees at 8 bases. Gene TRBJ2-7 matches the end of the DNA better, so the J call may be wrong. The clonotype was recovered from a man younger than 30 with hepatitis C virus infection. The DNA of the CDR3 is TGCAGCGCTCAGACAGGGGAGGACTACGAGCAGTACTTC. It is translated as CSAQTGEDYEQYF.